The rows below give T cell receptor beta chains drawn from one sample of a study of CD8 T cells in ankylosing spondylitis. Using its own MiXCR run on the 5' RACE reads, TCRdb lists one record per CDR3 protein. The data contain roughly 38,000 distinct CDR3 sequences, 2.5% to 3.5% of them singletons. Sample: blood, either unsorted or a sorted T cell fraction (not recorded which). The source is a male donor with ankylosing spondylitis or in good health (not recorded which). Both conserved end residues are part of each CDR3. The order of the fields is CDR3 length, clone size, J gene, D gene, V gene, CDR3 protein, CDR3 DNA. The D gene is left open where the match is weak. Size values are once, few and many counts, or a class for expanded clones, and some rows have none.

16 | many | TRBJ1-1 | NA | TRBV9 | CASSVPPSLMNTEAFF | TGTGCCAGCAGCGTACCGCCTTCCCTCATGAACACTGAAGCTTTCTTT
15 | many | TRBJ2-2 | TRBD2 | TRBV9 | CASSVVAGPTGELFF | TGTGCCAGCAGCGTGGTAGCGGGGCCTACCGGGGAGCTGTTTTTT
13 | many | TRBJ2-2 | NA | TRBV9 | CASSVAPSGELFF | TGTGCCAGCAGCGTAGCGCCTTCCGGGGAGCTGTTTTTT
16 | few | TRBJ2-1 | TRBD2 | TRBV9 | CASSVISGVSYNEQFF | TGTGCCAGCAGCGTCATTAGCGGGGTCTCCTACAATGAGCAGTTCTTC
15 | many | TRBJ2-1 | NA | TRBV9 | CASSVLAGAYNEQFF | TGTGCCAGCAGCGTACTGGCAGGGGCCTACAATGAGCAGTTCTTC
15 | many | TRBJ2-5 | TRBD2 | TRBV9 | CASSPRLAEQETQYF | TGTGCCAGCAGCCCCCGACTAGCGGAGCAAGAGACCCAGTACTTC
14 | few | TRBJ2-3 | TRBD1 | TRBV9 | CASSVRTGEDTQYF | TGTGCCAGCAGCGTTCGGACAGGGGAAGATACGCAGTATTTT
15 | many | TRBJ1-2 | TRBD1 | TRBV9 | CASSVGTGEIVGYTF | TGTGCCAGCAGCGTAGGGACAGGGGAAATAGTCGGCTACACCTTC
14 | NA | TRBJ2-5 | NA | TRBV9 | CASSPAGGRETQYF | TGTGCCAGCAGCCCAGCAGGCGGGCGCGAGACCCAGTACTTC
16 | many | TRBJ2-1 | TRBD2 | TRBV9 | CASSPLGGISYNEQFF | TGTGCCAGCAGCCCCCTGGGGGGGATATCCTACAATGAGCAGTTCTTC
13 | NA | TRBJ1-3 | NA | TRBV9 | CASSPTSGNTIYF | TGTGCCAGCAGCCCCACGTCTGGAAACACCATATATTTT
13 | many | TRBJ2-2 | NA | TRBV9 | CASSVGRAGELFF | TGTGCCAGCAGCGTAGGGAGAGCCGGGGAGCTGTTTTTT
14 | many | TRBJ2-1 | NA | TRBV9 | CASSPHRGASEQFF | TGTGCCAGCAGCCCTCATCGGGGGGCAAGTGAGCAGTTCTTC
14 | NA | TRBJ1-1 | NA | TRBV9 | CASSVAGGNTEAFF | TGTGCCAGCAGCGTAGCAGGCGGGAACACTGAAGCTTTCTTT
13 | many | TRBJ2-3 | NA | TRBV9 | CASSGGSTDTQYF | TGTGCCAGCAGTGGGGGGAGCACAGATACGCAGTATTTT
16 | many | TRBJ2-3 | TRBD2 | TRBV9 | CASSRGLAGARDTQYF | TGTGCCAGCAGCAGGGGACTAGCGGGAGCGAGGGATACGCAGTATTTT
17 | many | TRBJ2-1 | NA | TRBV9 | CASSAAPTEVVYNEQFF | TGTGCCAGCAGCGCAGCTCCGACGGAGGTCGTCTACAATGAGCAGTTCTTC
17 | many | TRBJ2-3 | TRBD2 | TRBV9 | CASSVLSGGATIDTQYF | TGTGCCAGCAGCGTATTGAGCGGGGGGGCAACTATAGATACGCAGTATTTT
13 | many | TRBJ2-5 | TRBD1 | TRBV9 | CASSEDRPETQYF | TGTGCCAGCAGCGAGGACAGGCCAGAGACCCAGTACTTC
14 | many | TRBJ2-2 | NA | TRBV9 | CASGIDREAGELFF | TGTGCCAGCGGAATAGACAGGGAGGCCGGGGAGCTGTTTTTT
19 | many | TRBJ2-3 | TRBD2 | TRBV9 | CASSVRKGGSGKFVDTQYF | TGTGCCAGCAGCGTTCGCAAAGGAGGTAGCGGGAAATTTGTTGATACGCAGTATTTT
14 | many | TRBJ2-1 | NA | TRBV9 | CASSVGGPYNEQFF | TGTGCCAGCAGCGTAGGGGGGCCTTACAATGAGCAGTTCTTC
14 | many | TRBJ2-1 | NA | TRBV9 | CASSVGVLYNEQFF | TGTGCCAGCAGCGTCGGGGTACTCTACAATGAGCAGTTCTTC
13 | many | TRBJ2-5 | NA | TRBV9 | CASSVWPQETQYF | TGTGCCAGCAGCGTTTGGCCCCAAGAGACCCAGTACTTC
15 | many | TRBJ2-2 | NA | TRBV9 | CASSVAGALTGELFF | TGTGCCAGCAGCGTAGCAGGTGCGCTCACCGGGGAGCTGTTTTTT
16 | many | TRBJ2-1 | TRBD2 | TRBV9 | CASSAGVREGRDEQFF | TGTGCCAGCAGCGCTGGGGTGAGGGAGGGTCGGGATGAGCAGTTCTTC
13 | few | TRBJ1-2 | NA | TRBV9 | CASSVGGRDGYTF | TGTGCCAGCAGCGTAGGAGGGAGGGATGGCTACACCTTC
16 | many | TRBJ2-5 | TRBD1 | TRBV9 | CASSVGGRGLGETQYF | TGTGCCAGCAGCGTAGGTGGAAGGGGGCTGGGAGAGACCCAGTACTTC
16 | many | TRBJ2-1 | NA | TRBV9 | CASSTRPGHTYNEQFF | TGTGCCAGCAGCACCCGGCCGGGACACACCTACAATGAGCAGTTCTTC
16 | many | TRBJ1-6 | NA | TRBV9 | CASSVGVSRGNSPLHF | TGTGCCAGCAGCGTAGGAGTCTCGAGGGGCAATTCACCCCTCCACTTT
14 | many | TRBJ1-1 | NA | TRBV9 | CASSPFLLNTEAFF | TGTGCCAGCAGCCCGTTCCTCCTGAACACTGAAGCTTTCTTT
13 | many | TRBJ1-6 | NA | TRBV9 | CASSTGDGGILHF | TGTGCCAGCAGCACCGGGGACGGTGGGATCCTCCACTTT
14 | many | TRBJ2-2 | NA | TRBV9 | CASSVVMKSGELFF | TGTGCCAGCAGCGTAGTGATGAAATCCGGGGAGCTGTTTTTT
12 | many | TRBJ1-2 | NA | TRBV9 | CASSPGLYGYTF | TGTGCCAGCAGCCCGGGACTGTATGGCTACACCTTC
15 | once | TRBJ2-1 | NA | TRBV9 | CASSYGTVTYNEQFF | TGTGCCAGCAGCTATGGGACGGTCACCTACAATGAGCAGTTCTTC
15 | NA | TRBJ2-5 | TRBD1 | TRBV9 | CASSSGTGGFETQYF | TGTGCCAGCAGCTCCGGGACAGGGGGCTTTGAGACCCAGTACTTC
16 | many | TRBJ2-1 | TRBD2 | TRBV9 | CASSVSGDSGRGEQFF | TGTGCCAGCAGCGTCTCTGGTGATAGCGGGAGGGGGGAGCAGTTCTTC
17 | many | TRBJ2-3 | NA | TRBV9 | CASSGLTGLSRTDTQYF | TGTGCCAGCAGCGGCTTAACAGGCCTCTCTCGCACAGATACGCAGTATTTT
15 | many | TRBJ2-3 | NA | TRBV9 | CASSVGRDHGDTQYF | TGTGCCAGCAGCGTTGGTCGGGATCATGGAGATACGCAGTATTTT
17 | many | TRBJ2-2 | TRBD2 | TRBV9 | CASSELPSGSAVGELFF | TGTGCCAGCAGCGAACTTCCTAGCGGGAGTGCGGTCGGGGAGCTGTTTTTT
15 | many | TRBJ2-5 | NA | TRBV9 | CASSVASQIQETQYF | TGTGCCAGCAGCGTAGCGTCACAAATCCAAGAGACCCAGTACTTC
17 | many | TRBJ2-3 | NA | TRBV21-1 | CASSKVQREAHTDTQYF | TGTGCCAGCAGCAAAGTTCAACGGGAGGCGCACACAGATACGCAGTATTTT
17 | many | TRBJ2-5 | TRBD2 | TRBV9 | CASSVVSGRVGVETQYF | TGTGCCAGCAGCGTAGTAAGCGGGAGGGTTGGAGTGGAGACCCAGTACTTC
13 | many | TRBJ2-3 | NA | TRBV9 | CASSVVGKDTQYF | TGTGCCAGCAGCGTAGTGGGAAAAGATACGCAGTATTTT
17 | few | TRBJ2-5 | TRBD2 | TRBV9 | CASSPGLAGSMQETQYF | TGTGCCAGCAGTCCGGGACTAGCGGGGTCTATGCAAGAGACCCAGTACTTC
15 | many | TRBJ2-1 | TRBD1 | TRBV9 | CASSPRDRGRSEQFF | TGTGCCAGCAGCCCCCGGGACAGGGGGCGAAGTGAGCAGTTCTTC
15 | many | TRBJ2-2 | TRBD1 | TRBV9 | CASSRDSGHTGELFF | TGTGCCAGCAGCCGGGACAGTGGTCACACCGGGGAGCTGTTTTTT
15 | many | TRBJ2-2 | TRBD2 | TRBV9 | CASSVALAGTGELFF | TGTGCCAGCAGCGTAGCACTAGCGGGCACCGGGGAGCTGTTTTTT
13 | many | TRBJ2-3 | NA | TRBV9 | CASSRGGYDTQYF | TGTGCCAGCAGCCGAGGGGGGTACGATACGCAGTATTTT
10 | many | TRBJ2-3 | NA | TRBV9 | CASSGYTQYF | TGTGCCAGCAGCGGCTATACGCAGTATTTT
15 | many | TRBJ1-4 | NA | TRBV9 | CASSGRGGTNEKLFF | TGTGCCAGCAGCGGGCGAGGGGGGACTAATGAAAAACTGTTTTTT
13 | NA | TRBJ2-5 | NA | TRBV9 | CASSVAPLETQYF | TGTGCCAGCAGCGTCGCCCCCCTCGAGACCCAGTACTTC
15 | many | TRBJ2-5 | NA | TRBV9 | CASSVAPAIQETQYF | TGTGCCAGCAGCGTAGCCCCCGCTATTCAAGAGACCCAGTACTTC
14 | many | TRBJ1-1 | NA | TRBV9 | CASSVAQGTGEAFF | TGTGCCAGCAGCGTAGCCCAGGGTACGGGTGAAGCTTTCTTT
20 | many | TRBJ2-3 | TRBD2 | TRBV9 | CASSVASPTPGGSSTDTQYF | TGTGCCAGCAGCGTAGCATCCCCGACCCCGGGGGGTTCTAGCACAGATACGCAGTATTTT
14 | many | TRBJ2-3 | NA | TRBV12-3/TRBV12-4 | CASSFYGEANTQYF | TGTGCCAGCAGTTTTTACGGGGAGGCTAATACGCAGTATTTT
14 | many | TRBJ1-2 | NA | TRBV9 | CASSAGQLLYGYTF | TGTGCCAGCAGCGCAGGACAGCTACTCTATGGCTACACCTTC
15 | many | TRBJ2-5 | TRBD2 | TRBV9 | CASSAGTSGEETQYF | TGTGCCAGCAGCGCGGGGACTAGCGGGGAAGAGACCCAGTACTTC
17 | many | TRBJ2-3 | NA | TRBV9 | CASSTSGTTPSTDTQYF | TGTGCCAGCAGCACCTCCGGGACAACCCCTAGCACAGATACGCAGTATTTT